This T cell receptor (beta chain) is drawn from a study of beta chain features in type 1 diabetes (dated by TCRdb to 2017 to 2018). Background for the entire study: No differences in mean age, gender distribution, total cell number or subset yield were found between patients and healthy donors. A total of 100 million to 110 million sorted cells were examined across all samples, and a strong correlation was observed between cell number per subset and RNA yield. The study compared TCRB repertoires of sorted circulating CD4+ T cell subsets between recently diagnosed type 1 diabetes patients and matched healthy donors. Whereas all 28 donors provided naive and central memory subsets, regulatory and stem cell-like memory subsets were isolated from just 8 patients and roughly 8 healthy donors.

With respect to this clone: Its cognate antigen has yet to be identified. The input lacks base qualities; no much larger clone sits a single base away.

A single peripheral blood draw of around 100 mL on average was collected from each donor into heparinised tubes. A BD FACSAria II and a panel including CD45RO, CCR7, CD25, CD127, CD95 and CD27 were used to sort naive, central memory, regulatory and stem cell-like memory CD4+ T cells. A purity above 98% was achieved for all sorted populations. Right away, PBMCs were isolated by Lymphoprep density gradient centrifugation and were stained directly, with no culture step. So that batch effects would be minimized, each experiment stained and sorted samples in pairs, pairing one healthy donor with one patient. The entire isolated RNA was reverse transcribed using the High Capacity cDNA Reverse Transcription Kit, and thus expressed TCRB transcripts were sequenced. Deep immunoSEQ sequencing was applied to naive, central memory and regulatory T cell samples, giving an average of roughly 3.3 million total reads per sample. After sorted cells were lysed in RLT buffer, RNA was extracted with DNase-treated RNeasy Micro or Mini kits, with the choice depending on cell number. To prevent cross-contamination, each cell subset was processed individually, whereas patient and healthy donor samples were processed jointly. Using the immunoSEQ multiplex PCR, TCRB sequences were amplified from cDNA into 87-bp fragments spanning the CDR3 region. The amplicons were sequenced using the Illumina HiSeq platform. Turning to the authors' computational methods: Synthetic template baselines were used to correct PCR bias computationally, reads within Hamming distance 2 were collapsed, and singletons that could not be merged were discarded. By aligning reads against IMGT, V, D and J genes, CDR3 length, and insertions or deletions at six rearrangement sites were assigned. Within each subset, clonotype counts were normalized to sorted cell number, and only after that were true diversity and Gini coefficients computed with the tcR R package. The overlap coefficient, calculated on TCRB nucleotide sequences, was used to quantify repertoire sharing. Out-of-frame TCRB sequences from naive cells were analyzed as a proxy for the pre-selection repertoire. TCRdb limited this immuneACCESS table to in-frame rearrangements with V and J called. A share of clones is missing; checked studies link under half to unresolved V genes, and the rest is unexplained. That table gives V, J and clone size, and the DNA gave D and trimming. Present in this sample are fewer than 350,000 clones, 15% to 20% of which were seen just once. The ten most abundant clones make up around 0.04% of the sample.

Broader findings and caveats from the paper: PCR may preferentially amplify shorter templates, but because patient and control samples were amplified and corrected together, any resulting skew would affect both groups equally. In all four CD4+ subsets, TCRB CDR3 length was moderately but significantly shorter in type 1 diabetes patients. At VDJ recombination sites, type 1 diabetes patients had fewer insertions and more deleted nucleotides, which implies abnormalities in thymic rearrangement. Only small numbers of individuals were included in the HLA sub-analyses, which left unresolved whether HLA type had any influence on TCRB rearrangement. Because cDNA was sequenced instead of genomic DNA, activated cells with high expression could be over-represented, although the groups did not differ in activation or CD3 levels. Naive, central memory and regulatory TCRB repertoires appeared to be more similar among patients than among healthy donors.

From the cysteine up to the phenylalanine, the CDR3 has a length of 11 residues. The CDR3 DNA has 33 bases and is translated from base 1. CDR1 and CDR2 (GTSNPN, SVGIG) derive from the germline V gene (reference sequence). Trimming takes 1 base from V and 10 bases from J, and the germline ends sit 10 bases apart. Sample: naive CD4+ T cells from blood. The cell subset or site label, read with the paper, signifies: true naive CD4+ T cells. The chain links TRBV30 with TRBJ1-1; TRBD1 is perhaps the D gene, given 6 matching bases. This receptor was identified in a woman under 30 in good health. The CDR3 protein is CAWSAGRGAFF. In nucleotides, the sequence is TGTGCCTGGAGTGCGGGCAGGGGAGCTTTCTTT.